The count of the clone carrying this TCR beta chain is one. The data derive from a study of blood T cell repertoires in COVID-19. The germline gives CDR1 MGHRA, CDR2 YSYEKL. V was trimmed by 4 bases and J by 7 bases, leaving 17 bases between them. The CDR3 extends over 15 amino acids. Some clones are missing from TCRdb's copy, which holds only in-frame ones; the method was immunoSEQ multiplex PCR. The data contain about 380,000 clones, 70% to 90% of them seen just once; the ten biggest clones take up more than 1%. This clonotype was obtained from a woman aged 18-35 years who had recovered from COVID-19. Specimen: PBMCs or T cells enriched from blood (not recorded which). The J gene is TRBJ1-5, the V gene TRBV4-1; weak D call: TRBD1 (5 bases). CDR3 bases: TGCGCCAGCAGCCGAATTCAGGGAATAGGGCAGCCCCAGCATTTT. The encoded protein is CASSRIQGIGQPQHF.